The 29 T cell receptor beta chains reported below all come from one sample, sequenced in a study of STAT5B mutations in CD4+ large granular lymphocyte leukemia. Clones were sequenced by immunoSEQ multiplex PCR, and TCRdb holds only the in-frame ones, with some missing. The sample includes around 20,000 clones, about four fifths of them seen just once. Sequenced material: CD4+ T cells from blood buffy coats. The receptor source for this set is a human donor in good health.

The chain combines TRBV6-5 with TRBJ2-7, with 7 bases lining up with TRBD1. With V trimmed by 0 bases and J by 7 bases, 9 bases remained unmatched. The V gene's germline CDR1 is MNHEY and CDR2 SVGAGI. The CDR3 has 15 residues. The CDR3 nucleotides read TGTGCCAGCAGTTACTCCTCACAGGGGTGGGGAGAGCAGTACTTC. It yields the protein CASSYSSQGWGEQYF.

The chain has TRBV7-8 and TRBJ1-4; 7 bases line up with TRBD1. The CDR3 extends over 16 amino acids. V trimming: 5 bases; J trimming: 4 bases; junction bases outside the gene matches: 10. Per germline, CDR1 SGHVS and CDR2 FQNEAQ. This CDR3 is CASSPGLQGNNEKLFF. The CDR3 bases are TGTGCCAGCAGCCCGGGATTACAGGGGAATAATGAAAAACTGTTTTTT.

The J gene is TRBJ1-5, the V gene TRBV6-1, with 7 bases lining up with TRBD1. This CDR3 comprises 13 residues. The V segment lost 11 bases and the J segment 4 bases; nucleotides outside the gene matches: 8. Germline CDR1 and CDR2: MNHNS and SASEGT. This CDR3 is CAGGDSLNQPQHF. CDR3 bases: TGTGCCGGTGGGGACAGTTTAAATCAGCCCCAGCATTTT.

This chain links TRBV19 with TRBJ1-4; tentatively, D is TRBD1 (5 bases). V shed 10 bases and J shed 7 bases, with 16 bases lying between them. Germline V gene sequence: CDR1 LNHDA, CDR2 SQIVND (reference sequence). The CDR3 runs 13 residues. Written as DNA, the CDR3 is TGTGCCACCCCCCGGAGACAGCCTGAAAAACTGTTTTTT. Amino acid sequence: CATPRRQPEKLFF.

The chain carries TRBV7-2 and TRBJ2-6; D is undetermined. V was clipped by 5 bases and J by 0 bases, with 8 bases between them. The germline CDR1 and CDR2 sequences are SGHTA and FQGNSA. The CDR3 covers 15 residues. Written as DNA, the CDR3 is TGTGCCAGCAGCAATGTCAGCTCTGGGGCCAACGTCCTGACTTTC. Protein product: CASSNVSSGANVLTF.

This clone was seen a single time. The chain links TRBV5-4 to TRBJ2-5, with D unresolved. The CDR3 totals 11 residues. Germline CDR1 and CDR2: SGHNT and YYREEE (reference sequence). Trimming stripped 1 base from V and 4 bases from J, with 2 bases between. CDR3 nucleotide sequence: TGTGCCAGCAGCTTGAGAGAGACCCAGTACTTC. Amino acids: CASSLRETQYF.

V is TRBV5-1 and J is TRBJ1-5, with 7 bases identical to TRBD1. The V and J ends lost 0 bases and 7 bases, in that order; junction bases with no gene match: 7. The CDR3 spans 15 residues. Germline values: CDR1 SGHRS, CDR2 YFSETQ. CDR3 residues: CASSLEPGGGQPQHF. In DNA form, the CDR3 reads TGCGCCAGCAGCTTGGAGCCAGGGGGGGGGCAGCCCCAGCATTTT.

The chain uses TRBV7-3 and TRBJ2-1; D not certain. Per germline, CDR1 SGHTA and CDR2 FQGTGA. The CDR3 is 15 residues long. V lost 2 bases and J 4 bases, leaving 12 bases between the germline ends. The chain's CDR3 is CASSLGDPAYNEQFF. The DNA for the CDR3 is TGTGCCAGCAGCTTAGGGGATCCGGCTTACAATGAGCAGTTCTTC.

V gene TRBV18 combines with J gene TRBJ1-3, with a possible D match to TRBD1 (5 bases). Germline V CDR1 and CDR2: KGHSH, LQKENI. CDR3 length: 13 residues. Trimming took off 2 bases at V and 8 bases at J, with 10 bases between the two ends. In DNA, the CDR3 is TGTGCCAGCTCACCATCGAGAGGGGACACCATATATTTT. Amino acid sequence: CASSPSRGDTIYF.

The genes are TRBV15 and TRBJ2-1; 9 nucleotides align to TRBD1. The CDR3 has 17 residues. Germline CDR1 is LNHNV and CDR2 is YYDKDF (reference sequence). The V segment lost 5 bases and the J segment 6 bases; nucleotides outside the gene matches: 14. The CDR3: CATSGGRWTGVSNEQFF. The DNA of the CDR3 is TGTGCCACCAGCGGAGGCCGGTGGACAGGGGTTTCCAATGAGCAGTTCTTC. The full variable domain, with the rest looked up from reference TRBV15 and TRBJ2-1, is DAMVIQNPRYQVTQFGKPVTLSCSQTLNHNVMYWYQQKSSQAPKLLFHYYDKDFNNEADTPDNFQSRRPNTSFCFLDIRSPGLGDTAMYLCATSGGRWTGVSNEQFFGPGTRLTVL.

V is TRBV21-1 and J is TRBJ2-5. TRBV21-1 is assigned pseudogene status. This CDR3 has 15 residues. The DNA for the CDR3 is TGTGCCAGCAGCATGGCAGCCACCCTACAAGAGACCCAGTACTTC. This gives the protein CASSMAATLQETQYF.

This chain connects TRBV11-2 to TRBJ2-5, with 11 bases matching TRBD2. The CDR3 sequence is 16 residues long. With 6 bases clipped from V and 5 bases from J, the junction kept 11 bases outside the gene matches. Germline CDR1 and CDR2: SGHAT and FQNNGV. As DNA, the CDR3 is TGTGCCAGCAGTCCCCCGGGACTAGCGGCGAGCGAGACCCAGTACTTC. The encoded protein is CASSPPGLAASETQYF.

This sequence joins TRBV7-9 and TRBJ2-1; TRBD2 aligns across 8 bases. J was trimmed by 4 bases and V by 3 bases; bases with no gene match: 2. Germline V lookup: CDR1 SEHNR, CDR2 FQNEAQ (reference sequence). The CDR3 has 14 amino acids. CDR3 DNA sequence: TGTGCCAGCAGCTTCGGGACTAGTTACAATGAGCAGTTCTTC. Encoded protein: CASSFGTSYNEQFF.

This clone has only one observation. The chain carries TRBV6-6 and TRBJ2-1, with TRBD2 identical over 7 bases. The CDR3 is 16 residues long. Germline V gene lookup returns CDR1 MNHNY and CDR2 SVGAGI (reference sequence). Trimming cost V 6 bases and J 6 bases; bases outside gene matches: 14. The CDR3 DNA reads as TGTGCCAGCAGCCCCGGGAAGGTAGCGGGCCTCAATGAGCAGTTCTTC. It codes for CASSPGKVAGLNEQFF.

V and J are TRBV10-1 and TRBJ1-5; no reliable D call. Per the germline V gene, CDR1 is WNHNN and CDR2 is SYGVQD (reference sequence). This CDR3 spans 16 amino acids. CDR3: CAYVSSSGTRNQPQHF. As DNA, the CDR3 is TGCGCTTATGTATCATCGTCAGGAACCCGCAATCAGCCCCAGCATTTT.

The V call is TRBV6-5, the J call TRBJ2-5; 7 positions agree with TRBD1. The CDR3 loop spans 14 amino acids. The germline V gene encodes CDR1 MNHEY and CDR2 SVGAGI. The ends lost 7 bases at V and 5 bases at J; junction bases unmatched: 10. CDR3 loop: CASTTTGSIETQYF. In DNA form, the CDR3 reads TGTGCCAGCACCACGACAGGGAGTATTGAGACCCAGTACTTC.

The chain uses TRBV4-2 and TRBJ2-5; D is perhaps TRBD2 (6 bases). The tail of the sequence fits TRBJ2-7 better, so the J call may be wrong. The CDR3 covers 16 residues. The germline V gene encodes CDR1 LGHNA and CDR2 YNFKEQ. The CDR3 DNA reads TGTGCCAGCAGCCCCGTAGTAGCGGCCGGCTCCTACGAGCAGTACTTC. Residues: CASSPVVAAGSYEQYF.

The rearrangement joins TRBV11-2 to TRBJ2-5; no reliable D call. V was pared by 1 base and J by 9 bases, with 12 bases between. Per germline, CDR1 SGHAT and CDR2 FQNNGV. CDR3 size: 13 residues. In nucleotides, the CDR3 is TGTGCCAGCAGCTTAGTGCCCAACCAGTCCCAGTACTTC. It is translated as CASSLVPNQSQYF.

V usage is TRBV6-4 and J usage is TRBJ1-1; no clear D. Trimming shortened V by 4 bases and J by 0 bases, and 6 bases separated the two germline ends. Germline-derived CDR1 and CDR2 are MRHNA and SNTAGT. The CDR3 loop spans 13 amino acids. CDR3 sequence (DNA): TGTGCCAGCAGTGCTACGGTGAACACTGAAGCTTTCTTT. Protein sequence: CASSATVNTEAFF.

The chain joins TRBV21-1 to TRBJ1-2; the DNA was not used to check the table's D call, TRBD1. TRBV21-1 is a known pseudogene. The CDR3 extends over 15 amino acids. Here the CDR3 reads CASSKGPDRSNGYTF. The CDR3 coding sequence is TGTGCCAGCAGCAAGGGCCCTGACAGGAGCAATGGCTACACCTTC.

The CDR3 DNA reads as TGTGCCAGCAGTGCAACGGCGGGGGTGTTCGAGCAGTACTTC. Its translation is CASSATAGVFEQYF. The chain carries TRBV2 and TRBJ2-7; TRBD2 matches at 7 bases. The CDR3 loop spans 14 amino acids. Germline V gene data show CDR1 as SNHLY and CDR2 as FYNNEI. V was pared by 4 bases and J by 6 bases, with 9 bases of the junction left unmatched. Complete variable domain (other parts from reference TRBV2 and TRBJ2-7): EPEVTQTPSHQVTQMGQEVILRCVPISNHLYFYWYRQILGQKVEFLVSFYNNEISEKSEIFDDQFSVERPDGSNFTLKIRSTKLEDSAMYFCASSATAGVFEQYFGPGTRLTVT.

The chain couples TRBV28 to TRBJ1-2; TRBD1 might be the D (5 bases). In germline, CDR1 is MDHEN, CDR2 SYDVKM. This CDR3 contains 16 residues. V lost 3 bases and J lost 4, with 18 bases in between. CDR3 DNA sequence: TGTGCCAGCAGTTTGCGAGGGACTCCCCCCTCCTATGGCTACACCTTC. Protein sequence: CASSLRGTPPSYGYTF.

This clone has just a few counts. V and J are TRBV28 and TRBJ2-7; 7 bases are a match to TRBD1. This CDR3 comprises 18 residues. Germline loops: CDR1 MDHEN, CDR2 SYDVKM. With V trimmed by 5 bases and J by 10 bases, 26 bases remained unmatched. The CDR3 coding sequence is TGTGCCAGCAGTCTCATCCTACAGGGGATTGGGCCACTTTTGTCTCAGTACTTC. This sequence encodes CASSLILQGIGPLLSQYF.

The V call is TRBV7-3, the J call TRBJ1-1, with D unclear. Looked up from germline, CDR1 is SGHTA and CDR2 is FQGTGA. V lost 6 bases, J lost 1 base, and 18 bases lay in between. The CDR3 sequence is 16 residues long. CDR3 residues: CASRFAPGLGNTEAFF. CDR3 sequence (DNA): TGTGCCAGCAGGTTCGCTCCCGGGTTGGGGAACACTGAAGCTTTCTTT.

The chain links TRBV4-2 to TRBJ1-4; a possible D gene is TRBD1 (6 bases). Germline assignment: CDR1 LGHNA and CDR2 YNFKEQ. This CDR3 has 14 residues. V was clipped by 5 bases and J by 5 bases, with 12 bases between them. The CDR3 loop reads CASSFKQGNEKLFF. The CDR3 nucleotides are TGTGCCAGCAGCTTTAAACAGGGAAATGAAAAACTGTTTTTT.

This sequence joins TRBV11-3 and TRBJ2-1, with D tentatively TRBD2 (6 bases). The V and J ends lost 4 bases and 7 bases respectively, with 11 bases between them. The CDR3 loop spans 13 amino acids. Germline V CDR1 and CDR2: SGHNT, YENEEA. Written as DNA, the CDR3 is TGTGCCAGCAGCTCGAGGAGGGGAAATGAGCAGTTCTTC. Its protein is CASSSRRGNEQFF.

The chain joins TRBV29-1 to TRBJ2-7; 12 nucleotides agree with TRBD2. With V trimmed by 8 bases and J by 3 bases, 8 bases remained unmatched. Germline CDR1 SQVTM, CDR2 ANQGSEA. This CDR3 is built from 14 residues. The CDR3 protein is CSLTGLAGLYEQYF. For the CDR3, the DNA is TGCAGCCTGACGGGACTAGCGGGCCTCTACGAGCAGTACTTC.

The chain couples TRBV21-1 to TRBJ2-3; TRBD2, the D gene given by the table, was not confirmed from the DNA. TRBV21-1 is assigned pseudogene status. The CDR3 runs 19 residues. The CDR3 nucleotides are TGTGCCAGCAGCAAATGTGGATCGAGGATCGGGAGTCACACAGATACGCAGTATTTT. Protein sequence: CASSKCGSRIGSHTDTQYF.

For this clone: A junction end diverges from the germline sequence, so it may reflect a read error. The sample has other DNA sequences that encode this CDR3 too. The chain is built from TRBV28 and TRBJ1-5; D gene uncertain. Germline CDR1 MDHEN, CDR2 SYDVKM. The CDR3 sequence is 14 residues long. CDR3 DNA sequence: TGTGCCAGCAGCTCTTTAACCCCTTATCAGCCCCAGCATTTC. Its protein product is CASSSLTPYQPQHF.